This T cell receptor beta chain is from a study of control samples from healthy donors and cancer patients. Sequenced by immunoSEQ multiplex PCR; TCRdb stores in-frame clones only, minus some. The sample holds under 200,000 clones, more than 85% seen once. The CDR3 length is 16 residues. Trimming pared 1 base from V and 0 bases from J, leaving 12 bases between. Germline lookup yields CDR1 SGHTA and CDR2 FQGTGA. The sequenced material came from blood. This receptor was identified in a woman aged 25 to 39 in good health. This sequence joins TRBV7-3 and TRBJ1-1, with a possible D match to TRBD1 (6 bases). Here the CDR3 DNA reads TGTGCCAGCAGCTTAAAGGGGGTAGGAATGAACACTGAAGCTTTCTTT. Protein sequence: CASSLKGVGMNTEAFF.